The 10 T cell receptor beta chains given below trace back to one sample, sequenced in a study of blood T cell repertoires in COVID-19. Using immunoSEQ multiplex PCR, the repertoire was profiled, and TCRdb retains in-frame clones only, with some absent. The sample has hundreds of thousands of clones, 88% seen once. The sample comprised PBMCs or T cells enriched from blood (not recorded which). These receptors all come from a woman between 50 and 59 years old who had recovered from COVID-19.

The genes are TRBV5-5 and TRBJ1-4; unclear D gene. The CDR3 loop spans 16 amino acids. In germline, CDR1 is SGHKS, CDR2 YYEKEE (reference sequence). With 1 base removed from V and 5 bases from J, the gap between germline ends came to 15 bases. This CDR3 is CASSLISLEQNEKLFF. The CDR3 DNA is TGTGCCAGCAGCTTGATTAGTTTAGAGCAAAATGAAAAACTGTTTTTT.

This chain uses TRBV30 with TRBJ1-3; D uncertain. Germline CDR1 reads GTSNPN; CDR2 reads SVGIG (reference sequence). The CDR3 has 14 amino acids. Deletions cut 1 base from V and 0 bases from J, with 7 bases between. CDR3 nucleotide sequence: TGTGCCTGGAGTGGACTGAACTCTGGAAACACCATATATTTT. It codes for CAWSGLNSGNTIYF. Full variable domain (missing parts from reference TRBV30 and TRBJ1-3): SQTIHQWPATLVQPVGSPLSLECTVEGTSNPNLYWYRQAAGRGLQLLFYSVGIGQISSEVPQNLSASRPQDRQFILSSKKLLLSDSGFYLCAWSGLNSGNTIYFGEGSWLTVV.

The chain combines TRBV4-3 with TRBJ2-3, with 8 bases identical to TRBD2. Germline values: CDR1 LGHNA, CDR2 YSLEER. The CDR3 length is 18 residues. J gave up 2 bases and V 4 bases, and 14 bases lay outside the gene matches. CDR3 nucleotides: TGCGCCAGCAGCCGGGGGGCTAGCGGGCGAGACCCCACAGATACGCAGTATTTT. It encodes CASSRGASGRDPTDTQYF.

The chain couples TRBV7-2 to TRBJ2-7; the match to TRBD1 covers 9 bases. V dropped 7 bases and J dropped 7; count of bases not matched to a gene: 17. Germline V gives CDR1 SGHTA, CDR2 FQGNSA. CDR3 length: 16 residues. The CDR3 reads CASIDRGGPGFREQYF. CDR3 coding DNA: TGTGCCAGCATCGACAGGGGGGGTCCCGGGTTTAGGGAGCAGTACTTC.

The gene calls are TRBV4-1 and TRBJ1-5; D perhaps matches TRBD1 (6 bases). The V end lost 3 bases, the J end lost 5 bases, and 14 bases lay between the germline ends. The CDR3 has 15 residues. Germline V CDR1 and CDR2: MGHRA, YSYEKL. This CDR3 is CASSQTTGSHQPQHF. Here the CDR3 DNA reads TGCGCCAGCAGCCAGACCACAGGGTCCCATCAGCCCCAGCATTTT.

V usage is TRBV28 and J usage is TRBJ2-3; TRBD2 matches at 10 bases. The V gene's germline CDR1 is MDHEN and CDR2 SYDVKM. The junction had 12 bases not matched to a gene; V was cut back by 3 bases and J by 3 bases. CDR3 length: 18 residues. The CDR3 nucleotides are TGTGCCAGCAGTTTGATAGCGGCTAGCGGGAGTATTACAGATACGCAGTATTTT. This encodes CASSLIAASGSITDTQYF.

This clone has only one observation. The chain recombines TRBV20-1 with TRBJ1-1; tentative D call: TRBD1 (6 bases). The V gene lost 3 bases and the J gene lost 1 base, with 15 bases spanning the gap. The CDR3 covers 15 residues. Germline CDR1 is DFQATT and CDR2 is SNEGSKA (reference sequence). CDR3 sequence (DNA): TGCAGTGCTAGTTCCGGTCTGGGGGCGAACACTGAAGCTTTCTTT. It yields the protein CSASSGLGANTEAFF.

This clone was observed a single time. The chain uses TRBV24-1 and TRBJ2-1; the match to TRBD2 covers 10 bases. The length of the CDR3 is 17 residues. With 3 bases clipped from V and 6 bases from J, the junction kept 10 bases outside the gene matches. Germline CDR1 reads KGHDR; CDR2 reads SFDVKD. The CDR3 sequence: CATSDRSTSGNRNEQFF. The CDR3 DNA follows: TGTGCCACCAGTGATCGCTCAACTAGCGGGAATCGCAATGAGCAGTTCTTC.

V usage is TRBV7-3 and J usage is TRBJ2-7, with a weak D call TRBD1 (6 bases). The CDR3 runs to 16 residues. V lost 2 bases and J 0 bases, leaving 14 bases between the germline ends. The germline CDR1 and CDR2 sequences are SGHTA and FQGTGA. The CDR3 sequence: CASSLLILGASYEQYF. CDR3 nucleotides: TGTGCCAGCAGCTTATTAATTTTGGGGGCCTCCTACGAGCAGTACTTC.

This CDR3 reads CASSLRTAETQYF. CDR3 sequence (DNA): TGTGCCAGCAGCTTACGGACAGCCGAGACCCAGTACTTC. This chain connects TRBV7-3 to TRBJ2-5, with TRBD1 as a possible D gene (6 bases). V was clipped by 2 bases and J by 5 bases, with 9 bases between them. CDR3 length equals 13 residues. The germline V gene has CDR1 SGHTA and CDR2 FQGTGA.